The 14 T cell receptor beta chains below were found in one sample sequenced in a study of metastatic and nonmetastatic thyroid tumors. TCRdb re-clonotyped the PCR reads via MiXCR. The repertoire holds tens of thousands of clones, roughly 18% seen once, with roughly 5.1% in the top ten. Treatment of any kind had been given to no patient before thyroid surgery. Sequencing was carried out using blood. The receptors were gathered from a male donor with papillary thyroid cancer or a benign thyroid nodule (not recorded which). Some clones in this sample may be carry-over from other donors' samples.

There are a few counts of this clone. This chain connects TRBV2 to TRBJ2-3; D is undetermined. From germline, CDR1 is SNHLY and CDR2 FYNNEI. The CDR3 contains 16 residues. V shed 3 bases and J shed 0 bases, with 13 bases lying between them. CDR3 in DNA: TGTGCCAGCAGTGACGTTAGCTCCACTAGCACAGATACGCAGTATTTT. Translated, it gives CASSDVSSTSTDTQYF.

This clone has a count of ten or more. The V and J genes are TRBV12-3 or TRBV12-4 and TRBJ1-4; no definite D call. This CDR3 has 15 residues. The ends were cut back, 1 base at V and 0 bases at J, with 6 bases in the middle. CDR3 DNA sequence: TGTGCCAGCAGTTTAGGGTTAGCAACTAATGAAAAACTGTTTTTT. This gives the protein CASSLGLATNEKLFF.

The chain has TRBV30 and TRBJ2-3; no firm D call. Trimming shortened V by 4 bases and J by 1 base, and 12 bases separated the two germline ends. Germline-derived CDR1 and CDR2 are GTSNPN and SVGIG (reference sequence). The CDR3 spans 14 residues. Written as DNA, the CDR3 is TGTGCCTGGACCCTCAAAGAGGGCACAGATACGCAGTATTTT. Amino acids: CAWTLKEGTDTQYF.

The rearrangement uses TRBV3-1 and TRBJ2-3; a weak D match, TRBD2 (6 bases). Germline V gives CDR1 LGHDT, CDR2 YNNKEL (reference sequence). CDR3 length: 17 residues. V was cut by 0 bases and J by 6 bases, with 19 bases left in between. Written as DNA, the CDR3 is TGTGCCAGCAGCCAAGATAGTGGCGCGGGGCTCACGGATACGCAGTATTTT. This encodes CASSQDSGAGLTDTQYF.

This clone was detected many times. The chain employs TRBV9 and TRBJ2-3; D might be TRBD2 (5 bases). This CDR3 comprises 17 residues. CDR1 SGDLS and CDR2 YYNGEE come from the germline V gene. Trimming took 2 bases from V and 0 from J, leaving 16 bases between them. CDR3 DNA: TGTGCCAGCAGCGTCGCCGCCCGGGGAATTAGCACAGATACGCAGTATTTT. Translating gives CASSVAARGISTDTQYF.

This clone was detected many times. The chain combines TRBV5-4 with TRBJ2-5; D ambiguous. V was cut by 4 bases and J by 2 bases, with 9 bases left in between. Per germline, CDR1 SGHNT and CDR2 YYREEE (reference sequence). The CDR3 has 13 amino acids. Here the CDR3 DNA reads TGTGCCAGCAGCGCCCTTTCACAAGAGACCCAGTACTTC. This gives the protein CASSALSQETQYF.

This clone was recorded at least ten times. A junction boundary mismatches the germline segment, possibly from a read error. Other DNA sequences in this specimen translate into the identical CDR3. The DNA of the CDR3 is TGTGCCAGCGCGTACGGGGAAGAGACCCAGTACTTT. This sequence encodes CASAYGEETQYF. This chain uses TRBV2 with TRBJ2-5; D possibly corresponds to TRBD2 (5 bases). Germline lookup yields CDR1 SNHLY and CDR2 FYNNEI. CDR3 length equals 12 residues.

This clone was observed at least ten times. This chain connects TRBV9 to TRBJ1-2; D remains ambiguous. This CDR3 is built from 14 residues. CDR1 and CDR2 (germline): SGDLS, YYNGEE. V lost 4 bases to trimming and J lost 4 bases, with 14 bases between them. The CDR3 DNA sequence: TGTGCCAGCAGCCGGAAGGGAGAGAGCTATGGCTACACCTTC. Translating gives CASSRKGESYGYTF.

This clone has just a few counts. At one of its ends the junction is not consistent with the germline gene, which may arise from a read error. This chain connects TRBV6-5 to TRBJ2-5, with D possibly being TRBD2 (5 bases). The CDR3 totals 14 residues. Per germline, CDR1 MNHEY and CDR2 SVGAGI. CDR3 nucleotide sequence: TGCGCCAGCAGTTACTCTAGCATTCAAGAGACCCAGTACTTC. It codes for CASSYSSIQETQYF.

The V gene is TRBV20-1, the J gene TRBJ2-1; D is unclear. The CDR3 spans 13 residues. The ends were cut back, 3 bases at V and 5 bases at J, with 11 bases in the middle. The germline gives CDR1 DFQATT, CDR2 SNEGSKA (reference sequence). DNA of the CDR3: TGCAGTGCTAGTATGGGGTGGGACAATGAGCAGTTCTTC. It translates to CSASMGWDNEQFF.

The rearrangement joins TRBV6-1 to TRBJ2-2, with TRBD2 matching over 11 bases. The ends lost 6 bases at V and 4 bases at J; junction bases unmatched: 4. The CDR3 has 15 residues. Germline V lookup: CDR1 MNHNS, CDR2 SASEGT. CDR3 in DNA: TGTGCCAGCAGACTAGCGGGAGCGGCCACCGGGGAGCTGTTTTTT. Translating gives CASRLAGAATGELFF.

V and J are TRBV6-1 and TRBJ2-7, with a possible D match to TRBD1 (6 bases). The germline V gene has CDR1 MNHNS and CDR2 SASEGT. V shed 5 bases and J shed 2 bases, with 16 bases lying between them. This CDR3 spans 15 amino acids. This chain's CDR3 is CASSLTGLMTYEQYF. The CDR3, as DNA: TGTGCCAGCAGTCTTACAGGGCTTATGACCTACGAGCAGTACTTC.

This clone is medium-sized by share. V usage is TRBV27 and J usage is TRBJ2-6; 8 nucleotides align to TRBD2. V lost 7 bases, J lost 4 bases, and 6 bases stayed unmatched. CDR3 size: 15 residues. Germline V lookup: CDR1 MNHEY, CDR2 SMNVEV (reference sequence). DNA for the CDR3: TGTGCCAGCAACCGGGGGGGGGCGGGGGCCAACGTCCTGACTTTC. This translates into CASNRGGAGANVLTF.

This clone was observed a few times. The rearrangement uses TRBV2 and TRBJ2-2, with TRBD2 matching over 10 bases. The CDR3 sequence is 14 residues long. V gave up 6 bases and J gave up 7 bases; unmatched junction bases: 5. Germline CDR1 SNHLY, CDR2 FYNNEI. The CDR3 sequence is CASSGLAEGGELFF. CDR3 DNA sequence: TGTGCCAGCAGCGGACTAGCGGAGGGCGGGGAGCTGTTTTTT.